The rows below give T cell receptor beta chains drawn from one sample of a study of Ad26.COV2.S vaccination and SARS-CoV-2 variants. Assay used: immunoSEQ multiplex PCR; TCRdb lists only in-frame clones, some missing. The table has approximately 410,000 clones, around 89% seen once. This specimen consisted of peripheral blood, obtained in a trial of Ad26.COV2.S vaccine versus placebo. These receptor sequences come from a person aged 18 to 65 who received the Ad26.COV2.S COVID-19 vaccine or a placebo. CDR3s include the opening cysteine and the closing phenylalanine or tryptophan. The D gene is left open where the match is weak. Rows may omit the clone size; those that give it use once, few, many or a size class.

D: NA
V: TRBV6-6
J: TRBJ1-2
size: NA
CDR3: CASSYSRGTYGYTF
DNA: TGTGCCAGCAGTTACTCCAGGGGAACCTATGGCTACACCTTC

D: TRBD1
V: TRBV28
J: TRBJ2-7
size: NA
CDR3: CASRLTDRYDEQYF
DNA: TGTGCCAGCAGACTGACGGACAGGTATGACGAGCAGTACTTC

D: TRBD1
V: TRBV24-1
J: TRBJ2-7
size: NA
CDR3: CATSHETPGQGYEQYF
DNA: TGTGCCACCAGCCACGAGACCCCGGGACAGGGCTACGAGCAGTACTTC

D: NA
V: TRBV19
J: TRBJ1-5
size: NA
CDR3: CASKIEYQPQHF
DNA: TGTGCCAGTAAGATAGAATATCAGCCCCAGCATTTT

D: NA
V: TRBV28
J: TRBJ2-2
size: NA
CDR3: CASSLPRAGELFF
DNA: TGTGCCAGCAGCCTCCCCAGGGCCGGGGAGCTGTTTTTT

D: NA
V: TRBV18
J: TRBJ1-4
size: NA
CDR3: CASSLSGGTNEKLFF
DNA: TGTGCCAGCTCATTATCAGGAGGTACTAATGAAAAACTGTTTTTT

D: NA
V: TRBV5-4
J: TRBJ2-5
size: NA
CDR3: CASSLIGLRETQYF
DNA: TGTGCCAGCAGCTTGATTGGCCTCCGGGAGACCCAGTACTTC

D: TRBD1
V: TRBV6-5
J: TRBJ1-2
size: NA
CDR3: CASSLGQGASGYTF
DNA: TGTGCCAGCAGCTTGGGACAGGGGGCATCTGGCTACACCTTC

D: TRBD1
V: TRBV3-1/TRBV3-2
J: TRBJ1-6
size: NA
CDR3: CASSQDRGNGQGDSPLHF
DNA: TGTGCCAGCAGCCAAGATCGGGGAAACGGACAGGGGGATTCACCCCTCCACTTT

D: NA
V: TRBV6-1
J: TRBJ2-2
size: NA
CDR3: CASSEESPGAGNTGELFF
DNA: TGTGCCAGCAGTGAAGAAAGTCCGGGGGCAGGGAACACCGGGGAGCTGTTTTTT

D: NA
V: TRBV7-6
J: TRBJ1-1
size: NA
CDR3: CASSLGGVGTTEAFF
DNA: TGTGCCAGCAGCTTAGGGGGGGTAGGGACCACTGAAGCTTTCTTT

D: NA
V: TRBV7-2
J: TRBJ1-5
size: NA
CDR3: CASSLVGVGNQPQHF
DNA: TGTGCCAGCAGCTTAGTCGGGGTGGGCAATCAGCCCCAGCATTTT

D: NA
V: TRBV27
J: TRBJ1-5
size: NA
CDR3: CASRRTGGNQPQHF
DNA: TGTGCCAGCCGACGGACCGGGGGGAATCAGCCCCAGCATTTT

D: NA
V: TRBV12-3/TRBV12-4
J: TRBJ2-1
size: NA
CDR3: CASSLTGGLFF
DNA: TGTGCCAGCAGTTTAACGGGGGGCCTGTTCTTC

D: NA
V: TRBV20-1
J: TRBJ2-1
size: NA
CDR3: CSARGDLF
DNA: TGCAGTGCTAGAGGCGACCTCTTC

D: TRBD2
V: TRBV20-1
J: TRBJ2-1
size: NA
CDR3: CSASERGYLYNEQFF
DNA: TGCAGTGCCAGTGAGCGGGGATACCTCTACAATGAGCAGTTCTTC

D: NA
V: TRBV5-5
J: TRBJ1-4
size: NA
CDR3: CASSLAPPTNEKLFF
DNA: TGTGCCAGCAGCTTGGCTCCTCCAACTAATGAAAAACTGTTTTTT

D: TRBD1
V: TRBV4-1
J: TRBJ1-2
size: few
CDR3: CASSHPGQASYGYTF
DNA: TGCGCCAGCAGCCACCCGGGACAGGCCTCCTATGGCTACACCTTC

D: TRBD2
V: TRBV7-2
J: TRBJ2-1
size: NA
CDR3: CASSLLATSYGNEQFF
DNA: TGTGCCAGCAGCTTATTGGCGACTAGCTATGGTAATGAGCAGTTCTTC

D: NA
V: TRBV6-5
J: TRBJ2-2
size: NA
CDR3: CASSYSRSASGELFF
DNA: TGTGCCAGCAGTTACTCGAGAAGTGCTTCCGGGGAGCTGTTTTTT

D: NA
V: TRBV28
J: TRBJ2-5
size: NA
CDR3: CASSFPGDETQYF
DNA: TGTGCCAGCAGTTTTCCAGGGGACGAGACCCAGTACTTC

D: NA
V: TRBV12-5
J: TRBJ2-4
size: NA
CDR3: CASGSPPVAKNIQYF
DNA: TGTGCTAGTGGCTCTCCCCCCGTAGCCAAAAACATTCAGTACTTC

D: NA
V: TRBV30
J: TRBJ2-7
size: NA
CDR3: CAWKVYGSSSYEQYF
DNA: TGTGCCTGGAAGGTCTACGGGTCGAGCTCCTACGAGCAGTACTTC

D: TRBD2
V: TRBV7-2
J: TRBJ2-4
size: NA
CDR3: CASSTEASGDPIAKNIQYF
DNA: TGTGCCAGCAGCACAGAAGCTAGCGGGGACCCCATTGCCAAAAACATTCAGTACTTC

D: NA
V: TRBV3-1/TRBV3-2
J: TRBJ1-1
size: NA
CDR3: CASSLPGANTEAFF
DNA: TGTGCCAGCAGCCTTCCCGGGGCGAACACTGAAGCTTTCTTT

D: TRBD1
V: TRBV19
J: TRBJ1-5
size: NA
CDR3: CASSQRTGVMPQHF
DNA: TGTGCCAGCTCCCAGCGGACAGGGGTTATGCCCCAGCATTTT

D: NA
V: TRBV5-1
J: TRBJ2-2
size: NA
CDR3: CASSLGWLGQANTGELFF
DNA: TGCGCCAGCAGCTTGGGCTGGCTGGGGCAGGCGAACACCGGGGAGCTGTTTTTT

D: TRBD2
V: TRBV19
J: TRBJ2-3
size: NA
CDR3: CASSTRRLAGSTDTQYF
DNA: TGTGCCAGTAGTACCCGACGACTAGCGGGGAGCACAGATACGCAGTATTTT

D: NA
V: TRBV7-2
J: TRBJ1-5
size: few
CDR3: CASSSNRYQPQHF
DNA: TGTGCCAGCAGCTCGAACAGGTATCAGCCCCAGCATTTT

D: NA
V: TRBV6-2/TRBV6-3
J: TRBJ2-7
size: NA
CDR3: CASSYAGLGNQYF
DNA: TGTGCCAGCAGTTACGCGGGTTTGGGGAACCAGTACTTC

D: NA
V: TRBV5-1
J: TRBJ1-3
size: NA
CDR3: CASSSSSGTGAGNTIYF
DNA: TGCGCCAGCTCCTCCTCCTCCGGGACGGGCGCTGGAAACACCATATATTTT

D: NA
V: TRBV4-1
J: TRBJ1-5
size: NA
CDR3: CASSQEAPGSNQPQHF
DNA: TGCGCCAGCAGCCAAGAAGCGCCGGGGAGCAATCAGCCCCAGCATTTT

D: TRBD1
V: TRBV29-1
J: TRBJ1-3
size: NA
CDR3: CSVGTGSGNTIYF
DNA: TGCAGCGTCGGGACAGGCTCTGGAAACACCATATATTTT

D: NA
V: TRBV28
J: TRBJ2-7
size: once
CDR3: CASSQLSGADFSYEQYF
DNA: TGTGCCAGCAGCCAACTATCCGGGGCGGACTTCTCCTACGAGCAGTACTTC

D: TRBD1
V: TRBV4-2
J: TRBJ2-3
size: NA
CDR3: CASSQGFRRGQGVTDTQYF
DNA: TGTGCCAGCAGCCAAGGATTTAGGAGGGGACAGGGAGTCACAGATACGCAGTATTTT

D: NA
V: TRBV28
J: TRBJ2-7
size: NA
CDR3: CASSPSVIPDEQYF
DNA: TGTGCCAGCAGCCCCAGCGTGATCCCTGACGAGCAGTACTTC

D: TRBD2
V: TRBV6-4
J: TRBJ2-3
size: NA
CDR3: CASSDSQRGGTDTQYF
DNA: TGTGCCAGCAGTGACTCCCAGCGGGGGGGCACAGATACGCAGTATTTT

D: NA
V: TRBV27
J: TRBJ1-2
size: NA
CDR3: CASSFGQNYGYTF
DNA: TGTGCCAGCAGTTTCGGACAAAACTATGGCTACACCTTC

D: TRBD1
V: TRBV14
J: TRBJ2-7
size: NA
CDR3: CASSQALRTGGSEQYF
DNA: TGTGCCAGCAGCCAAGCCCTCCGGACAGGGGGATCCGAGCAGTACTTC

D: NA
V: TRBV19
J: TRBJ2-7
size: NA
CDR3: CAVGNYEQYF
DNA: TGTGCAGTCGGCAACTACGAGCAGTACTTC

D: NA
V: TRBV4-1
J: TRBJ2-7
size: NA
CDR3: CASSQAAGDYEQYF
DNA: TGCGCCAGCAGCCAAGCCGCAGGGGATTACGAGCAGTACTTC

D: NA
V: TRBV15
J: TRBJ2-3
size: NA
CDR3: CATSRRSLSVTDTQYF
DNA: TGTGCCACCAGCAGGAGATCCCTTTCAGTTACAGATACGCAGTATTTT

D: TRBD1
V: TRBV5-5
J: TRBJ1-2
size: once
CDR3: CASSFADREDGYTF
DNA: TGTGCCAGCAGCTTTGCGGACAGGGAGGATGGCTACACCTTC

D: TRBD2
V: TRBV9
J: TRBJ2-5
size: NA
CDR3: CASSPRLALETQYF
DNA: TGTGCCAGCAGCCCCCGACTAGCGCTAGAGACCCAGTACTTC

D: NA
V: TRBV9
J: TRBJ1-6
size: NA
CDR3: CASSEGLTGSSYNSPLHF
DNA: TGTGCCAGCAGCGAGGGCCTAACAGGGAGCTCCTATAATTCACCCCTCCACTTT

D: NA
V: TRBV28
J: TRBJ1-2
size: NA
CDR3: CASRNGFYYGYTF
DNA: TGTGCCAGCAGAAACGGATTCTACTATGGCTACACCTTC

D: TRBD1
V: TRBV6-6
J: TRBJ1-2
size: NA
CDR3: CASSPPTGYGYTF
DNA: TGTGCCAGCAGCCCCCCGACAGGGTATGGCTACACCTTC

D: NA
V: TRBV7-9
J: TRBJ1-1
size: NA
CDR3: CASSLAQGGFDTEAFF
DNA: TGTGCCAGCAGCTTAGCCCAGGGAGGGTTTGACACTGAAGCTTTCTTT

D: TRBD1
V: TRBV6-5
J: TRBJ1-6
size: NA
CDR3: CASRAGTVNSPLHF
DNA: TGTGCCAGCAGGGCCGGGACAGTAAATTCACCCCTCCACTTT

D: TRBD1
V: TRBV29-1
J: TRBJ2-4
size: NA
CDR3: CSARGQGNIQYF
DNA: TGCAGCGCCCGGGGACAGGGGAACATTCAGTACTTC

D: NA
V: TRBV19
J: TRBJ1-3
size: NA
CDR3: CASRELGGNTIYF
DNA: TGTGCCAGTAGAGAGCTAGGTGGAAACACCATATATTTT

D: NA
V: TRBV9
J: TRBJ2-7
size: NA
CDR3: CASSPREDFSRGEQYF
DNA: TGTGCCAGCAGCCCTCGAGAGGACTTTTCGAGGGGCGAGCAGTACTTC

D: TRBD2
V: TRBV19
J: TRBJ2-7
size: NA
CDR3: CASSPAGALTEQYF
DNA: TGTGCCAGTAGTCCAGCGGGGGCCCTTACGGAGCAGTACTTC

D: TRBD1
V: TRBV5-5
J: TRBJ2-1
size: NA
CDR3: CASSHYTGTGGAVRYEQFF
DNA: TGTGCCAGCAGCCACTACACCGGGACAGGGGGCGCGGTTAGGTATGAGCAGTTCTTC

D: NA
V: TRBV28
J: TRBJ1-5
size: NA
CDR3: CASSYSYSNQPQHF
DNA: TGTGCCAGCAGTTACAGTTATAGCAATCAGCCCCAGCATTTT